One sample yielded the 14 T cell receptor beta chains listed below, sequenced in a study of T cell responses to AZD1222 COVID-19 vaccine (dated by TCRdb to about 2021). This specimen's time point label, per the study, means: about 28 days (+/-7) after the second vaccine dose. The protocol used for the library was the immunoSEQ multiplex PCR assay. The immuneACCESS repertoire file appears here via TCRdb, limited to in-frame rearrangements. These files lack a portion of the clones; in checked studies, under half of the deficit traces to unresolved V genes, and the cause of the others is not known. This sample holds more than 85,000 clones; about 87% were observed only once. The ten most abundant clones make up more than 14% of the sample. The specimen comprised peripheral blood, sampled 28 days after the second AZD1222 dose. The receptors shown here come from an adult who received the AZD1222 COVID-19 vaccine.

The chain couples TRBV11-3 to TRBJ1-2; 7 positions agree with TRBD1. CDR3 length: 14 residues. J lost 0 bases, V lost 6 bases, and 4 bases had no gene match. From germline, CDR1 is SGHNT and CDR2 YENEEA. The CDR3 DNA follows: TGTGCCAGCAGGGATACAGGGGCTAACTATGGCTACACCTTC. It is translated as CASRDTGANYGYTF.

This clone was counted a single time. The chain has TRBV19 and TRBJ1-2, with D possibly being TRBD1 (5 bases). In germline, CDR1 is LNHDA, CDR2 SQIVND (reference sequence). This CDR3 is 13 amino acids long. Trimming left V 4 bases short and J 5 bases short, with 11 bases between. CDR3 nucleotides: TGTGCCAGTAGTACGGGACGCACTTATGGCTACACCTTC. Amino acids: CASSTGRTYGYTF.

This rearrangement joins TRBV28 to TRBJ1-6, with TRBD1 matching over 7 bases. The germline CDR1 and CDR2 sequences are MDHEN and SYDVKM. The trim removed 5 bases at V and 7 bases at J, leaving 8 bases unmatched. This CDR3 spans 15 amino acids. CDR3 protein: CASSPLTGKNSPLHF. The CDR3 DNA is TGTGCCAGCAGTCCGCTGACAGGGAAGAATTCACCCCTCCACTTT.

This clone was detected a few times. The chain has TRBV10-3 and TRBJ1-6, with D maybe TRBD1 (5 bases). Trimming shortened V by 8 bases and J by 7 bases, and 15 bases separated the two germline ends. The CDR3 sequence is 14 residues long. The germline V gene encodes CDR1 ENHRY and CDR2 SYGVKD. The CDR3 sequence: CAISLGTRNSPLHF. CDR3 in DNA: TGTGCCATCTCCCTAGGGACCCGGAATTCACCCCTCCACTTT.

The CDR3 DNA follows: TGTGCCAGCAGCCACTTGAGGACAAACTCCTACGAGCAGTACTTC. It translates to CASSHLRTNSYEQYF. V is TRBV5-8 and J is TRBJ2-7; possible D gene TRBD1, 5 bases. CDR1 is SGHTS and CDR2 is YDEGEE in the germline V gene. The CDR3 has 15 residues. V was pared by 4 bases and J by 0 bases, with 14 bases between.

The chain recombines TRBV21-1 with TRBJ2-2; no DNA check was done on the table's D call, TRBD2. TRBV21-1 is annotated as a pseudogene. The CDR3 runs to 15 residues. CDR3 in amino acids: CASSRGSANTGELFF. CDR3 sequence (DNA): TGTGCCAGCAGCAGGGGTAGCGCGAACACCGGGGAGCTGTTTTTT.

This clone was recorded only once. The V gene is TRBV29-1, the J gene TRBJ1-4; D perhaps matches TRBD1 (5 bases). Germline V lookup: CDR1 SQVTM, CDR2 ANQGSEA. The V end lost 4 bases, the J end lost 8 bases, and 11 bases lay between the germline ends. The CDR3 has 12 amino acids. The CDR3 nucleotides read TGCAGCGTTGGCGACCGGGGGGAAAAACTGTTTTTT. It yields the protein CSVGDRGEKLFF.

The V and J genes are TRBV19 and TRBJ1-2; unclear D gene. The ends were cut back, 5 bases at V and 9 bases at J, with 16 bases in the middle. Germline-derived CDR1 and CDR2 are LNHDA and SQIVND (reference sequence). The CDR3 has 13 amino acids. CDR3 nucleotides: TGTGCCAGTAGTTCGCCCTCATTGGAGCGCTACACCTTC. Amino acids: CASSSPSLERYTF. Supplemented by reference TRBV19 and TRBJ1-2, the full variable domain reads DGGITQSPKYLFRKEGQNVTLSCEQNLNHDAMYWYRQDPGQGLRLIYYSQIVNDFQKGDIAEGYSVSREKKESFPLTVTSAQKNPTAFYLCASSSPSLERYTFGSGTRLTVV.

This clone was observed a handful of times. The rearrangement links TRBV18 to TRBJ1-2, with D possibly being TRBD1 (5 bases). The V gene lost 6 bases and the J gene lost 7 bases, with 12 bases spanning the gap. Per germline, CDR1 KGHSH and CDR2 LQKENI. The CDR3 is 12 amino acids. The DNA for the CDR3 is TGTGCCAGCTCCGAGGGGAGGTTTGGCTACACCTTC. Translating it yields CASSEGRFGYTF.

The chain employs TRBV2 and TRBJ1-5; the D is unclear. Trimming removed 2 bases at V and 7 bases at J, with 12 bases between. Germline V CDR1 and CDR2: SNHLY, FYNNEI. This CDR3 spans 14 amino acids. CDR3: CASSEPPDGQPQHF. In nucleotides, the CDR3 is TGTGCCAGCAGTGAACCCCCTGACGGGCAGCCCCAGCATTTT.

The CDR3 bases are TGTGCCATCAGTTACAGGGGTCCCTATGGCTACACCTTC. It specifies CAISYRGPYGYTF. J is TRBJ1-2 and V is TRBV10-3, with 7 bases lining up with TRBD1. The germline V gene has CDR1 ENHRY and CDR2 SYGVKD. The CDR3 totals 13 residues. V was clipped by 5 bases and J by 4 bases; unmatched bases: 4.

The chain employs TRBV28 and TRBJ2-7; the match to TRBD2 covers 13 bases. The length of the CDR3 is 15 residues. V trimming: 6 bases; J trimming: 2 bases; junction bases outside the gene matches: 4. The V gene's germline CDR1 is MDHEN and CDR2 SYDVKM. CDR3 amino acids: CASSQGLAGPYEQYF. DNA of the CDR3: TGTGCCAGCAGCCAGGGACTAGCGGGACCCTACGAGCAGTACTTC.

V and J are TRBV6-2 or TRBV6-3 and TRBJ2-1; tentative D call: TRBD2 (5 bases). The length of the CDR3 is 16 residues. Germline CDR1 reads MNHEY; CDR2 reads SVGEGT. V was cut by 5 bases and J by 4 bases, with 18 bases left in between. CDR3 nucleotides: TGTGCCAGCAGTCTATTACGATCTGGACTGTACAATGAGCAGTTCTTC. Translating gives CASSLLRSGLYNEQFF.

As to this clone: The same CDR3 also results from other DNA sequences found in this sample. The V call is TRBV5-1, the J call TRBJ1-4; D is uncertain. Trimming took 4 bases from V and 0 from J, leaving 10 bases between them. The CDR3 is 15 residues long. CDR1 and CDR2 (germline): SGHRS, YFSETQ. For the CDR3, the DNA is TGCGCCAGCAGCACTGAGGGTGCAACTAATGAAAAACTGTTTTTT. This sequence encodes CASSTEGATNEKLFF.